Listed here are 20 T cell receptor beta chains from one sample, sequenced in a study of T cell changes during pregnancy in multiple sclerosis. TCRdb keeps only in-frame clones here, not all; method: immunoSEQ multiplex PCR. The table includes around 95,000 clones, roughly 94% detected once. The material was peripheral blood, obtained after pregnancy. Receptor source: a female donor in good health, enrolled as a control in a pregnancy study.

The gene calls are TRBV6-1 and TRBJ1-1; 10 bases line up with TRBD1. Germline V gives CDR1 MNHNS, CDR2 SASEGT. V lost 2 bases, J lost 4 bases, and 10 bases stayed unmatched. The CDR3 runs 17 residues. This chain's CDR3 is CASSELATGGWGTEAFF. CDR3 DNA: TGTGCCAGCAGTGAATTGGCGACAGGGGGCTGGGGCACTGAAGCTTTCTTT.

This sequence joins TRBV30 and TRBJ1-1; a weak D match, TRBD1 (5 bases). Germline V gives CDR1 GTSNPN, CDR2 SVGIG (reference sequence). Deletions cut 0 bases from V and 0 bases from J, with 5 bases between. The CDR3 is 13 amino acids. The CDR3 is CAWSVGVNTEAFF. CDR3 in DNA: TGTGCCTGGAGTGTAGGGGTGAACACTGAAGCTTTCTTT.

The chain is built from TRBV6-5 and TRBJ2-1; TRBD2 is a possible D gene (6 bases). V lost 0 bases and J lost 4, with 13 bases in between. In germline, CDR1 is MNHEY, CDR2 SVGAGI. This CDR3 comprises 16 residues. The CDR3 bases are TGTGCCAGCAGTTACTCGAGCCAGCGGGCGTACAATGAGCAGTTCTTC. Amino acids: CASSYSSQRAYNEQFF.

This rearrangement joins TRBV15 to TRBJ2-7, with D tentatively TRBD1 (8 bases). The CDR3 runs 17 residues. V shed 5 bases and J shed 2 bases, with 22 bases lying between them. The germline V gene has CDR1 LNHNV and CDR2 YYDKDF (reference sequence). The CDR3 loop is CATSGTTGEGLTYEQYF. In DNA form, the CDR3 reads TGTGCCACCAGCGGTACGACAGGGGAGGGCCTCACCTACGAGCAGTACTTC.

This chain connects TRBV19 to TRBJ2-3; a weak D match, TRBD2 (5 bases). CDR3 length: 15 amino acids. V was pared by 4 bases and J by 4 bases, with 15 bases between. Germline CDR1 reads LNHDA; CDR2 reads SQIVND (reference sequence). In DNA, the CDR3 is TGTGCCAGTAGTAGTCTAGCATGGGCCGCAGATACGCAGTATTTT. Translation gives CASSSLAWAADTQYF.

The CDR3 nucleotides read TGTGCCAGCAGCTTCCTGACAGGGGGCTACACAGATACGCAGTATTTT. It specifies CASSFLTGGYTDTQYF. This chain links TRBV7-9 with TRBJ2-3; 10 nucleotides match TRBD1. Germline CDR1 and CDR2: SEHNR and FQNEAQ (reference sequence). CDR3 length: 16 residues. J gave up 2 bases and V 3 bases, and 5 bases lay outside the gene matches. The whole variable domain, filled in from reference TRBV7-9 and TRBJ2-3, reads DTGVSQNPRHKITKRGQNVTFRCDPISEHNRLYWYRQTLGQGPEFLTYFQNEAQLEKSRLLSDRFSAERPKGSFSTLEIQRTEQGDSAMYLCASSFLTGGYTDTQYFGPGTRLTVL.

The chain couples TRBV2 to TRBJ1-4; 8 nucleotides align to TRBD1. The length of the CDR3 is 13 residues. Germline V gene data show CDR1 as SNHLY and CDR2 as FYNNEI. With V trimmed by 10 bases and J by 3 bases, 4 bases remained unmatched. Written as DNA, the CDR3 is TGTGCCATCTTGACAGGGGCTAATGAAAAACTGTTTTTT. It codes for CAILTGANEKLFF.

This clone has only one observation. This CDR3 reads CASSPAGLNTEAFF. CDR3 in DNA: TGTGCCAGCAGCCCGGCGGGGCTAAACACTGAAGCTTTCTTT. V usage is TRBV5-4 and J usage is TRBJ1-1; perhaps TRBD1 as D (5 bases). The CDR3 loop spans 14 amino acids. With 4 bases removed from V and 2 bases from J, the gap between germline ends came to 12 bases. The germline V gene encodes CDR1 SGHNT and CDR2 YYREEE (reference sequence).

Written as DNA, the CDR3 is TGCGCCAGCAGCCTAGATTACGGGACAGGGAACACTGAAGCTTTCTTT. Translated: CASSLDYGTGNTEAFF. The rearrangement joins TRBV4-1 to TRBJ1-1; the match to TRBD1 covers 8 bases. Trimming removed 4 bases from V and 1 base from J; junction bases left unmatched: 8. Germline V gene lookup returns CDR1 MGHRA and CDR2 YSYEKL. The CDR3 runs 16 residues.

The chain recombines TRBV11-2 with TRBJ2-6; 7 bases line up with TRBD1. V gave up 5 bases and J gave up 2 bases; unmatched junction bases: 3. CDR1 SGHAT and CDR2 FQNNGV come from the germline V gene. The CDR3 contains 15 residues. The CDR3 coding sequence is TGTGCCAGCAGCGCTCAGGGGGCTGGGGCCAACGTCCTGACTTTC. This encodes CASSAQGAGANVLTF.

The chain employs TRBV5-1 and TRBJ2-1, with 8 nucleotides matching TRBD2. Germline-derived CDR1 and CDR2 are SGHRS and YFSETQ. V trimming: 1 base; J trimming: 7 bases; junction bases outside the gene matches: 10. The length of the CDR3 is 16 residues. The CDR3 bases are TGCGCCAGCAGCTTGCTGGGTAGCGGGACATTAAATGAGCAGTTCTTC. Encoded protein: CASSLLGSGTLNEQFF.

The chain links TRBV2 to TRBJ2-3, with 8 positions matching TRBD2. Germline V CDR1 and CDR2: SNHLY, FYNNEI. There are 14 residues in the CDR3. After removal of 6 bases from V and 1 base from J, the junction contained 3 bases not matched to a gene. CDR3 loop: CASSMTSGTDTQYF. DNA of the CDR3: TGTGCCAGCAGCATGACTAGCGGCACAGATACGCAGTATTTT.

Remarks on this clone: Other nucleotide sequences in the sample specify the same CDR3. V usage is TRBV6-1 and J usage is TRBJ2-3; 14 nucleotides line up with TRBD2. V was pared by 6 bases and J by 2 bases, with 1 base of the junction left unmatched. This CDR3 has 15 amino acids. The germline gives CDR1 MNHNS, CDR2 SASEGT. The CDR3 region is CASRGLAGDTDTQYF. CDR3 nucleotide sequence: TGTGCCAGCAGGGGACTAGCGGGAGACACAGATACGCAGTATTTT.

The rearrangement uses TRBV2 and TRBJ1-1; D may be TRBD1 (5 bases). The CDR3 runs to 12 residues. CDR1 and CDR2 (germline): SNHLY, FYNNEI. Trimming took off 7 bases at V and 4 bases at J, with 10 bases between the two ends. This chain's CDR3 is CASTGVSTEAFF. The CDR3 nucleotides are TGTGCCAGCACGGGGGTGAGCACTGAAGCTTTCTTT.

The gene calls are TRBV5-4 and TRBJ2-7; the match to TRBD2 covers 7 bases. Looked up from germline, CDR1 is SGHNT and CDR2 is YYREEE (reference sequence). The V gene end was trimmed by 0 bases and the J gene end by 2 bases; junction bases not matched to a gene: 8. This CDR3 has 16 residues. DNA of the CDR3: TGTGCCAGCAGCTTGGCGGGCGGGAGCCCTGCCTACGAGCAGTACTTC. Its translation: CASSLAGGSPAYEQYF.

The CDR3 nucleotides read TGCGCCAGCAGCCAAGATATCGGACAGGGGGCTTCCTACGAGCAGTACTTC. Its protein product is CASSQDIGQGASYEQYF. V usage is TRBV4-1 and J usage is TRBJ2-7, with 11 bases that match TRBD1. With 0 bases clipped from V and 1 base from J, the junction kept 5 bases outside the gene matches. CDR3 size: 17 residues. Germline CDR1 is MGHRA and CDR2 is YSYEKL.

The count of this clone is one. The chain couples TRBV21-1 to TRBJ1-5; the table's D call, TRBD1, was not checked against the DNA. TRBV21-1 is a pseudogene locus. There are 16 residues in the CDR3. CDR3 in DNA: TGTGCCAGCAGCAAAGTAGGGACAGGGGGTGGTCAGCCCCAGCATTTT. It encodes CASSKVGTGGGQPQHF.

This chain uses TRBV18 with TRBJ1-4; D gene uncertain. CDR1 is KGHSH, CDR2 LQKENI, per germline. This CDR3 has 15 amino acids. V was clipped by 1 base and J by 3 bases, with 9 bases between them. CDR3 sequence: CASSPRGSANEKLFF. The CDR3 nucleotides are TGTGCCAGCTCACCACGAGGTAGTGCTAATGAAAAACTGTTTTTT.

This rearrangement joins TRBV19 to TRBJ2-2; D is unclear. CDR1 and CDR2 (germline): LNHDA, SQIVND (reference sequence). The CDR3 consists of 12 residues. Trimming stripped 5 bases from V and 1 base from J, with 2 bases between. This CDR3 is CASSLNTGELFF. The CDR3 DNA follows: TGTGCCAGTAGTCTGAACACCGGGGAGCTGTTTTTT.

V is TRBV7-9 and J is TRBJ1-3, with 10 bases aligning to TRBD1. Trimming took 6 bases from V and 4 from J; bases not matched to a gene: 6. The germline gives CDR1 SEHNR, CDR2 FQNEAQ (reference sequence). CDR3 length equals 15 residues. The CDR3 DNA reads TGTGCCAGCAGTTCTCCGGGACAGGGGGGAAACACCATATATTTT. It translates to CASSSPGQGGNTIYF.